The 26 T cell receptor beta chains below come from one sample, sequenced in a study of cytomegalovirus exposure and HLA in healthy donors. Primers for the PCR totalled 60 Vbeta and 13 Jbeta. Here immunoSEQ multiplex PCR was the method, and the copy in TCRdb shows in-frame clones only, minus some. This table has 140,000 or so clones, 70% to 85% appearing once. Sample: PBMCs. The origin of the receptors is a woman in her sixties or seventies in good health and CMV-seropositive.

This chain links TRBV19 with TRBJ1-1; a possible D gene is TRBD1 (6 bases). CDR3 length: 15 amino acids. V was pared by 5 bases and J by 2 bases, with 15 bases between. The germline V gene encodes CDR1 LNHDA and CDR2 SQIVND (reference sequence). CDR3 region: CASSPPGQFNTEAFF. CDR3 DNA sequence: TGTGCCAGTAGTCCGCCAGGACAGTTCAACACTGAAGCTTTCTTT.

J is TRBJ2-7 and V is TRBV11-2; D remains unclear. This CDR3 region has 13 residues. Trimming took off 4 bases at V and 6 bases at J, with 13 bases between the two ends. Germline CDR1 reads SGHAT; CDR2 reads FQNNGV. CDR3 in DNA: TGTGCCAGCAGCTCTGACTTACTGGGCGAGCAGTACTTC. Translation gives CASSSDLLGEQYF.

The rearrangement links TRBV28 to TRBJ2-7; tentatively, D is TRBD1 (6 bases). The V gene lost 1 base and the J gene lost 0 bases, with 13 bases spanning the gap. The germline CDR1 and CDR2 sequences are MDHEN and SYDVKM. The CDR3 spans 16 residues. CDR3 sequence reads: CASSLSYRDLSYEQYF. CDR3 sequence (DNA): TGTGCCAGCAGTTTATCTTACAGGGACCTCTCCTACGAGCAGTACTTC.

This clone was recorded once. The CDR3 DNA reads as TGCGCCAGCAGCCAAGAACCCAAACTAGCGGGAGTTACCAATGAGCAGTTCTTC. This sequence encodes CASSQEPKLAGVTNEQFF. This chain joins TRBV4-3 and TRBJ2-1; 11 positions agree with TRBD2. V shed 0 bases and J 6 bases; nucleotides not matched to a gene: 10. This CDR3 region has 18 residues. Germline assignment: CDR1 LGHNA and CDR2 YSLEER.

The chain employs TRBV19 and TRBJ2-5; 7 bases fit TRBD1. The V and J ends lost 7 bases and 2 bases, in that order; junction bases with no gene match: 13. The CDR3 is 16 amino acids. In germline, CDR1 is LNHDA, CDR2 SQIVND (reference sequence). The CDR3 loop reads CASTTGRRGTQETQYF. The CDR3 DNA reads TGTGCCAGTACCACCGGACGCAGGGGGACACAAGAGACCCAGTACTTC.

As concerns this clone: Other DNA sequences in the same sample also yield this CDR3. The rearrangement links TRBV30 to TRBJ2-5; 7 bases align to TRBD2. The CDR3 runs to 18 residues. Germline V gene lookup returns CDR1 GTSNPN and CDR2 SVGIG (reference sequence). Unmatched junction bases numbered 18, after V lost 1 base and J lost 4 bases. CDR3 nucleotide sequence: TGTGCCTGGAGTGGGTTGGTGGCGGGAGTGCTGCCTGGAGAGACCCAGTACTTC. Translating it yields CAWSGLVAGVLPGETQYF.

The chain joins TRBV2 to TRBJ2-1; no clear D gene. This CDR3 has 11 residues. CDR1 and CDR2 from the germline V gene are SNHLY and FYNNEI. V was pared by 8 bases and J by 3 bases, with 5 bases between. The CDR3 here is CASGFYNEQFF. CDR3 nucleotides: TGTGCCAGCGGCTTCTACAATGAGCAGTTCTTC.

The CDR3 DNA reads TGTGCCAGCACCCCACGGGGGGGGGTTAGCACTGAAGCTTTCTTT. It specifies CASTPRGGVSTEAFF. The chain links TRBV6-5 to TRBJ1-1; D perhaps matches TRBD1 (5 bases). CDR1 and CDR2 from the germline V gene are MNHEY and SVGAGI. This CDR3 region has 15 residues. Trimming removed 7 bases from V and 4 bases from J, with 19 bases in between.

The chain uses TRBV30 and TRBJ2-7; a possible D gene is TRBD1 (5 bases). The germline gives CDR1 GTSNPN, CDR2 SVGIG (reference sequence). Trimming removed 0 bases at V and 6 bases at J, with 15 bases between. The CDR3 length is 14 residues. The DNA of the CDR3 is TGTGCCTGGAGTGTGGGGCAGCTTCTGGTCGAGCAGTACTTC. This translates into CAWSVGQLLVEQYF.

V usage is TRBV19 and J usage is TRBJ1-2; D remains unclear. Trimming left V 7 bases short and J 5 bases short, with 14 bases between. Germline-derived CDR1 and CDR2 are LNHDA and SQIVND (reference sequence). CDR3 size: 13 residues. The CDR3 nucleotides are TGTGCCAGTAACACGGACGGGATGTATGGCTACACCTTC. It codes for CASNTDGMYGYTF.

This chain connects TRBV27 to TRBJ2-5; 8 bases align to TRBD2. The DNA matches TRBJ2-7 better at its end, which makes the J call doubtful. This CDR3 comprises 16 residues. Per the germline V gene, CDR1 is MNHEY and CDR2 is SMNVEV (reference sequence). In DNA form, the CDR3 reads TGTGCCAGCAGTTCCTCGTACAGCGGGAGCCAATACGAGCAGTACTTC. Residues: CASSSSYSGSQYEQYF.

As regards this clone: A read error may produce the germline difference seen at one junction end. The chain has TRBV7-7 and TRBJ2-1, with 10 bases that match TRBD2. This CDR3 contains 15 residues. The germline V gene has CDR1 SSHAT and CDR2 FNYEAQ (reference sequence). CDR3 sequence: CASSLSSGGYNEQFF. The CDR3, as DNA: TGTGCTAGCAGCTTATCTAGCGGGGGCTACAATGAGCAGTTCTTC.

The V gene is TRBV27, the J gene TRBJ2-1; D might be TRBD2 (6 bases). This CDR3 contains 12 residues. Germline V CDR1 and CDR2: MNHEY, SMNVEV (reference sequence). V was clipped by 3 bases and J by 8 bases, with 8 bases between them. CDR3 in DNA: TGTGCCAGCAGTTTCCAGCGGGATGAGCAGTTCTTC. Translation: CASSFQRDEQFF.

The chain employs TRBV30 and TRBJ1-1; 7 bases line up with TRBD1. V was clipped by 3 bases and J by 4 bases; unmatched bases: 8. The CDR3 runs 14 residues. Germline V gene sequence: CDR1 GTSNPN, CDR2 SVGIG (reference sequence). The CDR3, as DNA: TGTGCCTGGAGAAACGGAGGGGGCTCCACTGAAGCTTTCTTT. Translation gives CAWRNGGGSTEAFF.

This chain connects TRBV5-1 to TRBJ2-7; TRBD1 is a possible D gene (7 bases). The germline V gene encodes CDR1 SGHRS and CDR2 YFSETQ. With 2 bases removed from V and 5 bases from J, the gap between germline ends came to 11 bases. There are 13 residues in the CDR3. The CDR3 protein is CASSFGRGDEQYF. Written as DNA, the CDR3 is TGCGCCAGCAGCTTCGGCAGGGGGGACGAGCAGTACTTC. The full variable domain, with the rest looked up from reference TRBV5-1 and TRBJ2-7, is KAGVTQTPRYLIKTRGQQVTLSCSPISGHRSVSWYQQTPGQGLQFLFEYFSETQRNKGNFPGRFSGRQFSNSRSEMNVSTLELGDSALYLCASSFGRGDEQYFGPGTRLTVT.

This clone was found once. CDR3 in DNA: TGTGCCAGCAGCTTATCGGGTGAGACCCAGTACTTC. It translates to CASSLSGETQYF. The V gene is TRBV11-2, the J gene TRBJ2-5; D gene unclear. The germline gives CDR1 SGHAT, CDR2 FQNNGV. This CDR3 region has 12 residues. The V end was cut by 2 bases, the J end by 5 bases, with 6 bases between.

The J gene is TRBJ2-5, the V gene TRBV7-8, with 7 bases that match TRBD1. Germline CDR1 SGHVS, CDR2 FQNEAQ. With V trimmed by 5 bases and J by 1 base, 4 bases remained unmatched. The CDR3 totals 14 residues. As DNA, the CDR3 is TGTGCCAGCAGCCCCCGGGACAGCCAAGAGACCCAGTACTTC. The encoded protein is CASSPRDSQETQYF.

A single count supports this clone. This chain links TRBV7-2 with TRBJ1-4, with 7 bases aligning to TRBD1. The ends lost 4 bases at V and 5 bases at J; junction bases unmatched: 7. This CDR3 has 15 amino acids. CDR1 and CDR2 from the germline V gene are SGHTA and FQGNSA. This chain's CDR3 is CASSSFRGVNEKLFF. In DNA form, the CDR3 reads TGTGCCAGCAGCTCTTTCAGGGGGGTGAATGAAAAACTGTTTTTT.

The chain couples TRBV5-4 to TRBJ1-3, with TRBD1 identical over 7 bases. The germline V gene encodes CDR1 SGHNT and CDR2 YYREEE (reference sequence). The CDR3 sequence is 16 residues long. V was clipped by 4 bases and J by 3 bases; unmatched bases: 10. In DNA form, the CDR3 reads TGTGCCAGCAGCCTTGACAGGGTGGGCTTTGGAAACACCATATATTTT. Translated, it gives CASSLDRVGFGNTIYF.

The gene calls are TRBV9 and TRBJ2-7; maybe TRBD2 (5 bases). The CDR3 has 14 amino acids. Germline V gene sequence: CDR1 SGDLS, CDR2 YYNGEE. Trimming cost V 0 bases and J 0 bases, with 7 bases left between them. The CDR3 reads CASSVDGNSYEQYF. The CDR3 coding sequence is TGTGCCAGCAGCGTAGACGGGAACTCCTACGAGCAGTACTTC. Looking up the rest from reference TRBV9 and TRBJ2-7 gives the full variable domain: DSGVTQTPKHLITATGQRVTLRCSPRSGDLSVYWYQQSLDQGLQFLIQYYNGEERAKGNILERFSAQQFPDLHSELNLSSLELGDSALYFCASSVDGNSYEQYFGPGTRLTVT.

This sequence joins TRBV15 and TRBJ2-3; D is perhaps TRBD2 (6 bases). V shed 0 bases and J shed 3 bases, with 10 bases lying between them. The germline gives CDR1 LNHNV, CDR2 YYDKDF (reference sequence). The CDR3 totals 15 residues. CDR3: CATSREIGGTDTQYF. The CDR3 bases are TGTGCCACCAGCAGAGAAATCGGGGGAACAGATACGCAGTATTTT.

The chain links TRBV6-1 to TRBJ1-1, with D possibly matching TRBD1 (6 bases). This CDR3 has 14 amino acids. V lost 7 bases, J lost 1 base, and 13 bases lay in between. Germline CDR1 and CDR2: MNHNS and SASEGT. DNA for the CDR3: TGTGCCAGCACCCCCGGGACACCGAACACTGAAGCTTTCTTT. Its translation: CASTPGTPNTEAFF.

The chain uses TRBV4-1 and TRBJ2-6; D is unclear. The germline V gene has CDR1 MGHRA and CDR2 YSYEKL. This CDR3 comprises 16 residues. Trimming removed 0 bases from V and 0 bases from J, with 6 bases in between. The CDR3 here is CASSQDSSSGANVLTF. The CDR3 DNA reads as TGCGCCAGCAGCCAAGATTCCTCCTCTGGGGCCAACGTCCTGACTTTC.

The CDR3 loop is CASSFLAGGNEQFF. The CDR3 DNA is TGTGCCAGCAGCTTCCTAGCGGGAGGTAACGAGCAGTTCTTC. The chain carries TRBV7-9 and TRBJ2-1, with 11 bases that match TRBD2. J lost 10 bases, V lost 3 bases, and 5 bases had no gene match. CDR3 length: 14 residues. Germline V gene data show CDR1 as SEHNR and CDR2 as FQNEAQ (reference sequence).

The CDR3 coding sequence is TGTGCCAGCAGGACTCGAGGTACCTTATTCGATGAGCAGTTCTTC. Its protein is CASRTRGTLFDEQFF. This chain links TRBV6-5 with TRBJ2-1; no clear D gene. This CDR3 has 15 residues. Germline loops: CDR1 MNHEY, CDR2 SVGAGI. V was trimmed by 6 bases and J by 8 bases, leaving 20 bases between them.

The J gene is TRBJ1-1, the V gene TRBV9; D not certain. The length of the CDR3 is 14 residues. Germline V CDR1 and CDR2: SGDLS, YYNGEE. Trimming shortened V by 0 bases and J by 3 bases, and 9 bases separated the two germline ends. CDR3 nucleotides: TGTGCCAGCAGCGTAGGCCCTCGGGACACTGAAGCTTTCTTT. Its translation: CASSVGPRDTEAFF.